This T cell receptor (beta chain) was documented in a study of blood T cell repertoires in COVID-19. The germline V gene has CDR1 LGHNA and CDR2 YNFKEQ. There are 13 residues in the CDR3. V was clipped by 3 bases and J by 7 bases, with 10 bases between them. In the original workflow: The assay estimated nucleated cells by amplifying reference gene primers. This table comes from immunoSEQ multiplex PCR, and its TCRdb copy is limited to in-frame clones, with some not included. V and J calls and clone size are those listed in that table; D and trimming were worked out from the DNA. This table holds 180,000 or so clones, around 85% found once.

This receptor was identified in a woman aged 60-70 years with acute or convalescent COVID-19. Sequenced: peripheral blood. The chain links TRBV4-2 to TRBJ2-1; weak D call: TRBD2 (6 bases). As DNA, the CDR3 is TGTGCCAGCAGCCAGTTTAGCGGTAATGAGCAGTTCTTC. Translating it yields CASSQFSGNEQFF.